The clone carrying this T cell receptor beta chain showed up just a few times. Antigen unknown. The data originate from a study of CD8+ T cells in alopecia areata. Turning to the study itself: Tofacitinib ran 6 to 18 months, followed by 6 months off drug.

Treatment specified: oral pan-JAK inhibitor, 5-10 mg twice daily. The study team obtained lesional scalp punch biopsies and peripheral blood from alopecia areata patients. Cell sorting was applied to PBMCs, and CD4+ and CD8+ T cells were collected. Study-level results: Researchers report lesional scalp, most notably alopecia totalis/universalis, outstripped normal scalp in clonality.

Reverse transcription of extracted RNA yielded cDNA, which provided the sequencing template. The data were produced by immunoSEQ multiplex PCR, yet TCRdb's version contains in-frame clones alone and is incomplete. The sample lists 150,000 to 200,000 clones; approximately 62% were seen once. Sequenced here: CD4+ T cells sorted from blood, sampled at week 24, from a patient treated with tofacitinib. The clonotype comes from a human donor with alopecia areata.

CDR3 sequence: CASSSSSGNTIYF. CDR3 coding DNA: TGTGCCAGCAGTAGCAGCTCTGGAAACACCATATATTTT. This chain connects TRBV6-1 to TRBJ1-3; D gene ambiguous. CDR3 length: 13 amino acids. Looked up from germline, CDR1 is MNHNS and CDR2 is SASEGT. Trimming took 5 bases from V and 0 from J, leaving 5 bases between them.